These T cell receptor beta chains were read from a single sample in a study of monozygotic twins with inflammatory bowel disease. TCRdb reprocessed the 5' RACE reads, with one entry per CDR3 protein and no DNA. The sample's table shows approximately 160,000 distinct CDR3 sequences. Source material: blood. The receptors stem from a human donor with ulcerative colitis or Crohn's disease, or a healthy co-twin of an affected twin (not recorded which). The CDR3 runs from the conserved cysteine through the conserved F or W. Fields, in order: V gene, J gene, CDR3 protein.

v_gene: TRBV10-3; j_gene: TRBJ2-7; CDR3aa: CATAGRRGRQVEQYF
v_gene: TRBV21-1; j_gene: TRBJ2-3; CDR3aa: CASSNRVAGGLLDTQYF
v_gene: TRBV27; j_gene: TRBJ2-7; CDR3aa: CASSFGVGEQYF
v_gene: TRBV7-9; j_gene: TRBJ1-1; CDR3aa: CASSLMADTKAFF
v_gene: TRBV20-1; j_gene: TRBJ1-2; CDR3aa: CSASYRGGANYGYTF
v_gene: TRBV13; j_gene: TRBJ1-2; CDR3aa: CASSQPGGGSSYGYTF
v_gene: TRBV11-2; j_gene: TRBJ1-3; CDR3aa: CASSLSTGRDTIYF
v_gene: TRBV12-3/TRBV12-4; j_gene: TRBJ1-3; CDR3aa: CASSLAGDSGNTIYF
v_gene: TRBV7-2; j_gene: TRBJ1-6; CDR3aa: CASSYRVLGNSPLHF
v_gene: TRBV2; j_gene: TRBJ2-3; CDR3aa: CASSESRTGITDTQYF
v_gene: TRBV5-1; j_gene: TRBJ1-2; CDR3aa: CASSVTGDGYTF
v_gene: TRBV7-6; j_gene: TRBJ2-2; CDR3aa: CASSLDVSPGELFF
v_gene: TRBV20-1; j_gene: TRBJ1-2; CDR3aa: CSATGATANYGYTF
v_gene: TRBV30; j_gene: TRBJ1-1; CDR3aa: CAWNFQLGTEAFF
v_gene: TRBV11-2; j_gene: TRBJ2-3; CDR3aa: CASSNRDTQYF
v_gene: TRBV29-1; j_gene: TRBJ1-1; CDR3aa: CSVGAGATEAFF
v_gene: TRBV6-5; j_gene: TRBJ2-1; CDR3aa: CASSYLQGVSYNEQFF
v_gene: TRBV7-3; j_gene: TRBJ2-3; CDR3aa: CASSLTPANTQYF
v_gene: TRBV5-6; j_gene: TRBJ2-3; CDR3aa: CASSPGGFLDTQYF
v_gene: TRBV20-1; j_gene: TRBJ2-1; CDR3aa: CSVQSGTFGNEQFF
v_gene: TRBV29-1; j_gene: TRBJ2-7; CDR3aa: CSVTGTHAYEQYF
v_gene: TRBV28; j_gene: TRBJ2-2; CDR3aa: CASSGHHTGELFF
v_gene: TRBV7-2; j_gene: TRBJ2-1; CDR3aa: CASRRDFFRLGGAYNEQFF
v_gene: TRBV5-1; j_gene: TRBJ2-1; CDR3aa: CASSLEGEGGNEQFF
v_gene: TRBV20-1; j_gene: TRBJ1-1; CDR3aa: CSARRGRTEAFF
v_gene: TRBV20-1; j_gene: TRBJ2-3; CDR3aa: CSAPSSRTDTQYF
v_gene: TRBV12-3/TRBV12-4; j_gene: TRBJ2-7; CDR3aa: CASSLKVSFYEQYF
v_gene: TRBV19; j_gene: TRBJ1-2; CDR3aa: CASSQAGYGYTF
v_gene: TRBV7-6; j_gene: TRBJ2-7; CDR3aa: CASSFKRGPSYEQYF
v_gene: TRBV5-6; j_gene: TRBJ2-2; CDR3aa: CASSLRISGTNTGELFF
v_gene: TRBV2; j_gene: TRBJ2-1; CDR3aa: CASRVTGSSYNEQFF
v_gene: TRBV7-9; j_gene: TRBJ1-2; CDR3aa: CASTFQGGYGYTF
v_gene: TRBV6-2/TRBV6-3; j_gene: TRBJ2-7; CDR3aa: CASSYPSGGLTYEQYF
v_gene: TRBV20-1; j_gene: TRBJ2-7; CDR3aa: CSARDLGAAASYEQYF
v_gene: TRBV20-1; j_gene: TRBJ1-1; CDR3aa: CSAEAGGRGFTEAFF
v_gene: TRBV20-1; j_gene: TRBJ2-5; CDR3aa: CSQTGGSRETQYF
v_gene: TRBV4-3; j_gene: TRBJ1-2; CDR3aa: CASSQDTGSGYGYTF
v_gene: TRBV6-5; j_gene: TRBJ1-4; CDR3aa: CASSYSTAGGEKLFF
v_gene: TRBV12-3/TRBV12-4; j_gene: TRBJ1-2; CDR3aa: CASSLGSLRQRYGYPF
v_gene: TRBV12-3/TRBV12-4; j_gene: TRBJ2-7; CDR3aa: CASSYIGGITYEQYF
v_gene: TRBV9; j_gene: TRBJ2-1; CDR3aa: CASSGGTSDHNEQFF
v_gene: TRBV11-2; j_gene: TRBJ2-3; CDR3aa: CASSLTSRAPDTQYF
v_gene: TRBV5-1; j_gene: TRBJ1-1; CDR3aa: CASSLQGGNTEAFF
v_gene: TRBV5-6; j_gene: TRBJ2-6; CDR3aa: CASSFYSGANVLTF
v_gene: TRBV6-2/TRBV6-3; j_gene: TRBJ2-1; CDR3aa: CASSYSKGRRVYNEQFF
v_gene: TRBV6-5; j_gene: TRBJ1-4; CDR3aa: CASSYSKGAPNEKLFF
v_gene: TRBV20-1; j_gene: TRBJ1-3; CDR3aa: CSASDRVDSGNTIYF
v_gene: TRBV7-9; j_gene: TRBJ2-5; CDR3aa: CASSPFAGRPETQYF
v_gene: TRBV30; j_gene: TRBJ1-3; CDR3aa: CAWSVKRLSGNTIYF
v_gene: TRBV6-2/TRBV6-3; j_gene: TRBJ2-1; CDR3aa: CASSSLAGGHNEQFF
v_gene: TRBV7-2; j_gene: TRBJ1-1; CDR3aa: CASSPAAGLMNTEAFF
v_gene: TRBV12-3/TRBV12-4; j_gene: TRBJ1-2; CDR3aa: CASATGELAGYTF
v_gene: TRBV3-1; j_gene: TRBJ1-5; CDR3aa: CASSQTEGPQHF
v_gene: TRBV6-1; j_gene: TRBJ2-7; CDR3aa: CASSEAGDLHYEQYF